The table lists the clone carrying this T cell receptor (beta chain) with a few counts. The data originate from a study of control samples from healthy donors and cancer patients. Germline CDR1 is MNHEY and CDR2 is SVGEGT. CDR3 length: 16 amino acids. V lost 5 bases, J lost 9 bases, and 16 bases stayed unmatched. Sequencing used immunoSEQ multiplex PCR; TCRdb keeps in-frame clones, though not all of them. The sample shows about 110,000 clones, almost 85% of them seen only once. Material for sequencing was blood. The J gene is TRBJ1-2, the V gene TRBV6-2 or TRBV6-3; the match to TRBD1 covers 9 bases. The sequence was obtained from a young man in good health. The CDR3 sequence: CASSTTGTGWGKSYTF. The CDR3 region has the DNA TGTGCCAGCAGTACTACCGGGACAGGGTGGGGCAAGAGCTACACCTTC.